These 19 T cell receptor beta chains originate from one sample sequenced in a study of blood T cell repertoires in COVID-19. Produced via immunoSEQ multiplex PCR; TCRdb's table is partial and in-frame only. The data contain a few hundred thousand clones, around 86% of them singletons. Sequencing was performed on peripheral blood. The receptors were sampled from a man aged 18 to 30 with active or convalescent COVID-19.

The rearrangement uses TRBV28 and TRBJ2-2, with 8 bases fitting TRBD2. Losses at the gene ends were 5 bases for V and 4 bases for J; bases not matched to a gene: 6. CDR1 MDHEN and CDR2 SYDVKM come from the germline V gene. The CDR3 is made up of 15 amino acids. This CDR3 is CASSTSGGPTGELFF. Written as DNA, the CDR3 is TGTGCCAGCAGTACCTCGGGAGGGCCCACCGGGGAGCTGTTTTTT.

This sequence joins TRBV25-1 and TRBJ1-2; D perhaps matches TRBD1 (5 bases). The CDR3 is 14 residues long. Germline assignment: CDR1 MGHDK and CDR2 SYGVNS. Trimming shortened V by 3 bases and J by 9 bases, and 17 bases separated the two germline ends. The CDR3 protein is CASSDSSAGRSYTF. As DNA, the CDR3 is TGTGCCAGCAGTGATTCATCGGCAGGGAGGAGCTACACCTTC.

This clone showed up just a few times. CDR3 DNA: TGTGCCAGCAGTTACTCGATCTACTACGAGCAGTACTTC. Protein: CASSYSIYYEQYF. The chain links TRBV6-2 or TRBV6-3 to TRBJ2-7; no clear D gene. The length of the CDR3 is 13 residues. The germline CDR1 and CDR2 sequences are MNHEY and SVGEGT. V shed 0 bases and J shed 3 bases, with 6 bases lying between them.

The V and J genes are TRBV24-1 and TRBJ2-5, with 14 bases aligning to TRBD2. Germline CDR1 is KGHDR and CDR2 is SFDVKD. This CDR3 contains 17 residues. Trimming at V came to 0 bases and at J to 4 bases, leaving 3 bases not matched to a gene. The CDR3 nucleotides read TGTGCCACCAGTGATTTGCCAGGACTAGCGGGGGGAGAGACCCAGTACTTC. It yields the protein CATSDLPGLAGGETQYF.

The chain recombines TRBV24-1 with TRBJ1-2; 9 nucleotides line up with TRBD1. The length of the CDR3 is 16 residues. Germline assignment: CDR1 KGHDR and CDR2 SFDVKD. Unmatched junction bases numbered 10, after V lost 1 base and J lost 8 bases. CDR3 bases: TGTGCCACCAGTGATTTATTACAGGGGGCTCCTGAAGGCTACACCTTC. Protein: CATSDLLQGAPEGYTF.

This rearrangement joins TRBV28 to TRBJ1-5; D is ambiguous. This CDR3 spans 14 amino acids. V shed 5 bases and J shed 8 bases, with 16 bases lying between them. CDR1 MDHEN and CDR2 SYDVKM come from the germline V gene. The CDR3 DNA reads TGTGCCAGCAGTCCACCGGGAGGCCGGGAGCCCCAGCATTTT. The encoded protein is CASSPPGGREPQHF.

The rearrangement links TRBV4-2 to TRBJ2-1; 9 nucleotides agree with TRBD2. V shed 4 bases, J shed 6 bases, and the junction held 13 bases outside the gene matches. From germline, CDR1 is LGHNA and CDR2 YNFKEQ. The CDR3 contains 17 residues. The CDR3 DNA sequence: TGTGCCAGCAGCCCCCTACACGCGGGGGGGCCTTTCAATGAGCAGTTCTTC. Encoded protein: CASSPLHAGGPFNEQFF.

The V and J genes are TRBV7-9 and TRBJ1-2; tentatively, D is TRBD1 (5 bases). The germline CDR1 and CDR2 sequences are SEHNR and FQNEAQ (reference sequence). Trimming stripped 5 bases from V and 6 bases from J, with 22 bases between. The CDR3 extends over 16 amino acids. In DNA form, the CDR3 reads TGTGCCAGCAGCCCACCAGGGATACAGGAAGTCCATGGCTACACCTTC. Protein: CASSPPGIQEVHGYTF.

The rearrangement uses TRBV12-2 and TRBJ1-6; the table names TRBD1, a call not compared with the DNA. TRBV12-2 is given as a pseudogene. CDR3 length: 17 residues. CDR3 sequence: CASRPGTGSSYNSPLHF. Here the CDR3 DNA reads TGTGCAAGTCGCCCGGGGACAGGGAGCTCCTATAATTCACCCCTCCACTTT.

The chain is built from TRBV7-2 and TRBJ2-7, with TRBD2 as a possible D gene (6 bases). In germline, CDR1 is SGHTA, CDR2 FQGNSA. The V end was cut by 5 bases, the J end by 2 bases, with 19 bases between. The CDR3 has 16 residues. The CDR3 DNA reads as TGTGCCAGCAGCCGTTATACTAGCCCACCAACCTACGAGCAGTACTTC. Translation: CASSRYTSPPTYEQYF.

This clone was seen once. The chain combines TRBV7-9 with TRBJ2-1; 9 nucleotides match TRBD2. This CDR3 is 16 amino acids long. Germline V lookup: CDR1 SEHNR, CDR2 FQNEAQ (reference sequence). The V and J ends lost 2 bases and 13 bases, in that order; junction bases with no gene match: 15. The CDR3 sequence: CASSLRVQRGANLQFF. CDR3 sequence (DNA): TGTGCCAGCAGCTTAAGGGTCCAGCGGGGGGCCAATTTACAGTTCTTC. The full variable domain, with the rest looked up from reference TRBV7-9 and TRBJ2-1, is DTGVSQNPRHKITKRGQNVTFRCDPISEHNRLYWYRQTLGQGPEFLTYFQNEAQLEKSRLLSDRFSAERPKGSFSTLEIQRTEQGDSAMYLCASSLRVQRGANLQFFGPGTRLTVL.

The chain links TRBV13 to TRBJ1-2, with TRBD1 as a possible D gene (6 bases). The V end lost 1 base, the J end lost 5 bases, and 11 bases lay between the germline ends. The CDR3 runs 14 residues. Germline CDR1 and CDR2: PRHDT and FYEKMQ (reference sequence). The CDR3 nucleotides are TGTGCCAGCAGCTTAGTCCCAGGGGATTATGGCTACACCTTC. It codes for CASSLVPGDYGYTF. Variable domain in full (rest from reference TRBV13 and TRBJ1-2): AAGVIQSPRHLIKEKRETATLKCYPIPRHDTVYWYQQGPGQDPQFLISFYEKMQSDKGSIPDRFSAQQFSDYHSELNMSSLELGDSALYFCASSLVPGDYGYTFGSGTRLTVV.

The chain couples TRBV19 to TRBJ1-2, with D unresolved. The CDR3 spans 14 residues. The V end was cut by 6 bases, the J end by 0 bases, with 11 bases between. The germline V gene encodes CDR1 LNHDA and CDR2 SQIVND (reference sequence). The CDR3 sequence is CASSQAPTNYGYTF. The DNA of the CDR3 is TGTGCCAGTAGCCAGGCCCCCACTAACTATGGCTACACCTTC.

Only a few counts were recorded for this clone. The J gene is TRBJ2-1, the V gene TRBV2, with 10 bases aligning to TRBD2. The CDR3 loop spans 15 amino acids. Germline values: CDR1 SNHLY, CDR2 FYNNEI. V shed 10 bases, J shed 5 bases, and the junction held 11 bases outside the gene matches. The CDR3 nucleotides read TGTGCCAACCAACAAAGCGGGGGGGCCGACAATGAGCAGTTCTTC. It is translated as CANQQSGGADNEQFF.

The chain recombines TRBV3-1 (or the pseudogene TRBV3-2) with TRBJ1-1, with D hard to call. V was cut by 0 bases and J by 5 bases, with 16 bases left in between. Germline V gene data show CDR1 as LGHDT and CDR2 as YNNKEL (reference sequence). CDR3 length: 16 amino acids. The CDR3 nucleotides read TGTGCCAGCAGCCAAGAGGATAAGGGCGGGGTGACTGAAGCTTTCTTT. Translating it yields CASSQEDKGGVTEAFF.

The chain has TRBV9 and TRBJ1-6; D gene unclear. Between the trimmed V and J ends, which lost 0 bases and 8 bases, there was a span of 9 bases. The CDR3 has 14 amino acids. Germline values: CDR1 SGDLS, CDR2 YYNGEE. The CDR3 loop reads CASSVGRGDSPLHF. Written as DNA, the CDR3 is TGTGCCAGCAGCGTAGGGAGAGGCGATTCACCCCTCCACTTT. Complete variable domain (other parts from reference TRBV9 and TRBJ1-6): DSGVTQTPKHLITATGQRVTLRCSPRSGDLSVYWYQQSLDQGLQFLIQYYNGEERAKGNILERFSAQQFPDLHSELNLSSLELGDSALYFCASSVGRGDSPLHFGNGTRLTVT.

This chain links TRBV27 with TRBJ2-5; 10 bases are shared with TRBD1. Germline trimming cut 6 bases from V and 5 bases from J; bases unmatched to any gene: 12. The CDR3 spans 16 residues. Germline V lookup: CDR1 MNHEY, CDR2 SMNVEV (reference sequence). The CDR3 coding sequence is TGTGCCAGCAGCCCCATACCGGGACAGGGGAGGGAGACCCAGTACTTC. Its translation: CASSPIPGQGRETQYF.

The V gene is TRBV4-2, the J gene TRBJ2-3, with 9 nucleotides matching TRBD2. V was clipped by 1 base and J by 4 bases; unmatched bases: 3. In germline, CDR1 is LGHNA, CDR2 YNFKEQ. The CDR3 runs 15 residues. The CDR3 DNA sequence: TGTGCCAGCAGCCAAGGGACTAGCGTGCCAGATACGCAGTATTTT. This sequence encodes CASSQGTSVPDTQYF.

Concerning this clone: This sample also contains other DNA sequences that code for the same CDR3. In DNA, the CDR3 is TGTGCCTGGAGTACGGGACACCTTAGCAATCAGCCCCAGCATTTT. Its protein product is CAWSTGHLSNQPQHF. The V gene is TRBV30, the J gene TRBJ1-5, with D possibly matching TRBD1 (6 bases). Germline-derived CDR1 and CDR2 are GTSNPN and SVGIG (reference sequence). V lost 2 bases, J lost 0 bases, and 11 bases lay in between. The CDR3 covers 15 residues. Variable domain in full (rest from reference TRBV30 and TRBJ1-5): SQTIHQWPATLVQPVGSPLSLECTVEGTSNPNLYWYRQAAGRGLQLLFYSVGIGQISSEVPQNLSASRPQDRQFILSSKKLLLSDSGFYLCAWSTGHLSNQPQHFGDGTRLSIL.